This is a list of T cell receptor beta chains from one sample in a study of cytomegalovirus exposure and HLA in healthy donors. Generated by immunoSEQ multiplex PCR, the TCRdb table keeps only in-frame clones and is missing some. The sample gives some 190,000 clones, about 80% of which show up once; over 12% is in the top ten. The material sequenced was PBMCs. Source of these receptors: a woman in her 30s in good health and CMV-seropositive. Both conserved end residues are trimmed from each CDR3. The D gene is left open where the match is weak.

v_gene	d_gene	j_gene	CDR3aa
TRBV7-8	-	TRBJ2-3	ASSLEGGVPHGQY
TRBV28	-	TRBJ2-5	ASSFERETQY
TRBV11-2	TRBD1	TRBJ2-5	ASSYYTRGQDETQY
TRBV5-4	TRBD2	TRBJ2-5	ASSRQRGAQETQY
TRBV4-2	TRBD1	TRBJ2-5	ASSQGTGGVFTETQY
TRBV6-5	TRBD2	TRBJ2-3	ASQMVAGGADTQY
TRBV5-5	TRBD2	TRBJ2-5	ASRKFVIGAGGSETQY
TRBV10-2	TRBD2	-	ASSAPRASGSYEQY
TRBV5-1	-	TRBJ1-2	ASSGESLPTNYGYT
TRBV6-5	-	TRBJ1-2	ASGQGRGYT
TRBV21-1	-	TRBJ1-2	ASSRRARDRGKPNYGYT
TRBV11-2	-	TRBJ1-6	ASSFQGNSPLH
TRBV10-3	TRBD2	TRBJ2-1	AIRPGLAGISYNEQF
TRBV28	TRBD1	TRBJ1-6	ASDTGVGPALH
TRBV18	TRBD1	TRBJ1-1	ASSAGTGGSEAF
TRBV7-9	TRBD2	TRBJ2-7	ASSPGLAGGPGGEQY
TRBV7-9	TRBD2	TRBJ2-1	ASSKREGSYNEQF